What follows describes a single T cell receptor beta chain. What it recognizes is unknown. The entry originates in a study of shared clonotypes between healthy human individuals. The wider study: Ranging from 18 to 49 in age, donors were two women and a few men.

The CDR3 length is 15 residues. The ends lost 6 bases at V and 6 bases at J; junction bases unmatched: 10. Germline CDR1 MNHEY, CDR2 SMNVEV (reference sequence). Sequenced by immunoSEQ multiplex PCR; TCRdb stores in-frame clones only, minus some. The table records millions of clones, roughly 94% of them present only once. Findings of the study overall: In contrast to clonotypes shared by all four donors, non-shared clonotypes had lower generation probabilities. A handful of donors shared about 4.5% of their naive CD4 clonotypes.

CD45RO negativity and positive selection for CCR7 defined naive CD8 cells, a population that excluded terminally differentiated effector memory CD45RA+ cells. The TCR comes from a man in his late teens or twenties in good health. Input material: naive CD8+ T cells sorted from blood. J is TRBJ2-1 and V is TRBV27; TRBD2 matches 8 bases. In DNA form, the CDR3 reads TGTGCCAGCAGGCCGAGCGGGAGTATGATCAATGAGCAGTTCTTC. It yields the protein CASRPSGSMINEQFF.